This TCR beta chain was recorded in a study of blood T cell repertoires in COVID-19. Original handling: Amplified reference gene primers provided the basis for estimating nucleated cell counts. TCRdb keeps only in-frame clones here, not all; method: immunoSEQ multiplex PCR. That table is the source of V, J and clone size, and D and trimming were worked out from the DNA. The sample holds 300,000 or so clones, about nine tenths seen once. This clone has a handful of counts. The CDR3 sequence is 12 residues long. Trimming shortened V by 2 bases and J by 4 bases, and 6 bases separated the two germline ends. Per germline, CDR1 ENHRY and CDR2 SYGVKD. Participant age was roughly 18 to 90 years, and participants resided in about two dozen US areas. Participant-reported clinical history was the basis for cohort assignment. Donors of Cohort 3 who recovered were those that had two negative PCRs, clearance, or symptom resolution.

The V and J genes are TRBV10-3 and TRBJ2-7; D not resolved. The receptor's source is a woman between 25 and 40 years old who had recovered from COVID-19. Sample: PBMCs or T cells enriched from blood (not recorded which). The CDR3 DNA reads TGTGCCATCAGTGAGGCCGGGTACGAGCAGTACTTC. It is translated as CAISEAGYEQYF.